The TCR beta chain under discussion was sequenced for a study of T-cell reconstitution after alpha-beta-depleted transplantation in children. Researchers prepared the TCRbeta library using unique molecular identifiers, the study reports. Each CDR3 protein is one row after TCRdb ran MiXCR on the PCR reads. Here the sample spans 130,000 or so distinct CDR3 sequences, around a tenth being singletons. The CDR3 spans 20 residues. The germline V gene has CDR1 SGHAT and CDR2 FQNNGV. Deletions cut 5 bases from V and 7 bases from J, with 34 bases between. The clonotype comes from a girl less than two years old who had a stem cell transplant for combined immunodeficiency, so the T cells may come from the graft donor. This material consisted of PBMCs, mostly from graft donor cells, taken 180 days after TCRalphabeta/CD19-depleted stem cell transplant. The chain uses TRBV11-2 and TRBJ2-3; D is perhaps TRBD2 (5 bases). In DNA, the CDR3 is TGTGCCAGCAGCCCACATGGGCGGGCCGTCTCGCGGGCCTCCGGAAATACGCAGTATTTT. It is translated as CASSPHGRAVSRASGNTQYF.